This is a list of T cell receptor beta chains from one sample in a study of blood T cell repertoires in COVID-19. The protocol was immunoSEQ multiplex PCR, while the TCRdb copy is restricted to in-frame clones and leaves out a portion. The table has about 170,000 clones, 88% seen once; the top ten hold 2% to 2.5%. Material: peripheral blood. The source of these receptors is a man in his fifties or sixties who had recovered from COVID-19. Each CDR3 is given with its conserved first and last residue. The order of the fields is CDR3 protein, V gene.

CASSRPTGSNQPQHF | TRBV19
CASSLMTGGESPLHF | TRBV11-2
CAWSILAGGPKKDGANVLTF | TRBV30
CASRGGRSFVGTDTQYF | TRBV5-1
CASSPGADRGRGNTIYF | TRBV4-1
CASSLDRYRSYEQYF | TRBV7-2
CASRRTGEQPQHF | TRBV28
CASSSRDSWNTDTQYF | TRBV13
CASSSSATGGINWGYTF | TRBV7-7
CASSSATGPTGELFF | TRBV5-4
CASSIDGAPNTEAFF | TRBV19
CASSEGVAGAGANVLTF | TRBV6-1
CSASLADPTDTQYF | TRBV20-1
CASSPLQGLGNF | TRBV18
CASSFPRQGVNEKLFF | TRBV7-8
CASREAGSTGELFF | TRBV2
CASSLGLAGGPYEQYF | TRBV5-1
CASSPKDRGLNEQYF | TRBV7-9
CASSPGGSTEAFF | TRBV18
CASSVRGTGALYGYTF | TRBV19
CASSIGRGERDNEQFF | TRBV19
CASSFASARKIAKNIQYF | TRBV28
CASSSRPGQGSPEAFF | TRBV5-6
CASSKTGATFLTTYNEQFF | TRBV18
CASSFGPLAGNNEQFF | TRBV7-2
CASSDRGEGNTIYF | TRBV2
CASSQGGTDGYTF | TRBV3-1/TRBV3-2
CASSPSREKLFF | TRBV4-1
CASHLDRGRTAFF | TRBV19
CASSPLRVFDEQFF | TRBV18
CASSFQDSPNEKLFF | TRBV7-6
CASSLAPGTGLNYGYTF | TRBV7-2
CASSSLYEQYF | TRBV6-2/TRBV6-3
CASSNGAGVRYEQYF | TRBV21-1
CASRAEMLAQETQYF | TRBV2
CASSWAQGAAGYTF | TRBV27
CASSFYQGASETQYF | TRBV28